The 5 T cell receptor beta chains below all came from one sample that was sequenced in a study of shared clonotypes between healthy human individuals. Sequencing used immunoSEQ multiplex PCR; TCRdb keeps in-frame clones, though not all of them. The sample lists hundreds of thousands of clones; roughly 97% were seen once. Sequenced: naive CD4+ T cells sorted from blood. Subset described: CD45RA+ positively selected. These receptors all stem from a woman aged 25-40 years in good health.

The CDR3 protein is CASSTSGSYNEQFF. The CDR3 DNA is TGCGCCAGCAGTACCTCCGGCTCCTACAATGAGCAGTTCTTC. The rearrangement uses TRBV5-1 and TRBJ2-1; the D is unclear. V lost 5 bases and J 0 bases, leaving 9 bases between the germline ends. Per the germline V gene, CDR1 is SGHRS and CDR2 is YFSETQ. This CDR3 spans 14 amino acids. Drawing the rest from reference TRBV5-1 and TRBJ2-1, the complete variable domain is KAGVTQTPRYLIKTRGQQVTLSCSPISGHRSVSWYQQTPGQGLQFLFEYFSETQRNKGNFPGRFSGRQFSNSRSEMNVSTLELGDSALYLCASSTSGSYNEQFFGPGTRLTVL.

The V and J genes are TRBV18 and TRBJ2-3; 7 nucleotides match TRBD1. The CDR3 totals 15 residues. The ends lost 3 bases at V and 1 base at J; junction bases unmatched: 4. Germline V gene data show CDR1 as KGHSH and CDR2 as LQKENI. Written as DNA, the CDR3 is TGTGCCAGCTCACCCAGGGGGTACGGCACAGATACGCAGTATTTT. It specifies CASSPRGYGTDTQYF.

The CDR3: CASSWGTSEVYEQYF. The CDR3 coding sequence is TGCGCCAGCAGCTGGGGGACTAGCGAGGTCTACGAGCAGTACTTC. The rearrangement joins TRBV5-1 to TRBJ2-7; 10 nucleotides align to TRBD2. V trimming: 3 bases; J trimming: 3 bases; junction bases outside the gene matches: 6. Germline assignment: CDR1 SGHRS and CDR2 YFSETQ. This CDR3 region has 15 residues.

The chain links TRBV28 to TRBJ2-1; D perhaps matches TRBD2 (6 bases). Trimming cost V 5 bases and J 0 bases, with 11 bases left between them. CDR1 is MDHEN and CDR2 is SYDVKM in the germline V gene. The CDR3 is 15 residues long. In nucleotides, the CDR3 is TGTGCCAGCAGTCCCGGAGGGAGCTCCTACAATGAGCAGTTCTTC. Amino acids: CASSPGGSSYNEQFF.

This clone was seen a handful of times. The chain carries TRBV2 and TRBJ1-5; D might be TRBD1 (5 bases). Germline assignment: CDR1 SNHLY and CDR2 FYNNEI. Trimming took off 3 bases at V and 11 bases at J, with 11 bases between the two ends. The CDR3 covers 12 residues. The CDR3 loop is CASSELQGAQHF. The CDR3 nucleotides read TGTGCCAGCAGTGAGCTACAAGGGGCCCAGCATTTT.